What follows are 17 T cell receptor beta chains derived from one specimen sequenced in a study of shared clonotypes between healthy human individuals (dated by TCRdb to about 2020). Libraries were built with the immunoSEQ multiplex PCR assay. This immuneACCESS table, as held by TCRdb, lists in-frame sequences with V and J called but not all clones. Of the missing ones, under half trace to an unresolved V gene in checked studies; the others have no known cause. For this sample the table gives more than 2,000,000 clones, of which more than 80% were detected only once. Roughly 0.14% of the sample is held by the ten biggest clonotypes. The sample comprised naive CD4+ T cells sorted from blood. Taken with the paper, the label for cell subset or site translates to: CD45RA+ positively selected. The receptors were gathered from a man younger than 35 in good health.

The V call is TRBV5-4, the J call TRBJ2-3; 8 bases map to TRBD2. Germline CDR1 and CDR2: SGHNT and YYREEE (reference sequence). Trimming removed 3 bases from V and 0 bases from J; junction bases left unmatched: 9. This CDR3 has 17 residues. CDR3 amino acids: CASSWRAGGSSTDTQYF. The CDR3 DNA follows: TGTGCCAGCAGCTGGAGGGCGGGAGGTTCCAGCACAGATACGCAGTATTTT.

This chain links TRBV6-5 with TRBJ2-7; 13 bases match TRBD2. In germline, CDR1 is MNHEY, CDR2 SVGAGI. After removal of 4 bases from V and 4 bases from J, the junction contained 4 bases not matched to a gene. The CDR3 has 15 amino acids. This CDR3 is CASSLGTSGTYEQYF. The CDR3 nucleotides read TGTGCCAGCAGTTTAGGGACTAGCGGGACGTACGAGCAGTACTTC.

V usage is TRBV20-1 and J usage is TRBJ2-1; D uncertain. Germline CDR1 is DFQATT and CDR2 is SNEGSKA (reference sequence). Trimming pared 4 bases from V and 9 bases from J, leaving 10 bases between. There are 11 residues in the CDR3. The CDR3 loop reads CSATPVGEQFF. The CDR3, as DNA: TGCAGTGCTACCCCGGTGGGTGAGCAGTTCTTC.

The V and J genes are TRBV7-2 and TRBJ1-4; 7 bases map to TRBD1. V lost 5 bases to trimming and J lost 2 bases; unmatched junction nucleotides: 5. The CDR3 totals 15 residues. CDR1 is SGHTA and CDR2 is FQGNSA in the germline V gene. CDR3 residues: CASSTQGGTNEKLFF. DNA of the CDR3: TGTGCCAGCAGCACCCAGGGGGGGACTAATGAAAAACTGTTTTTT.

The chain employs TRBV27 and TRBJ2-1; 7 bases map to TRBD2. The CDR3 spans 14 residues. Germline-derived CDR1 and CDR2 are MNHEY and SMNVEV (reference sequence). Unmatched junction bases numbered 4, after V lost 6 bases and J lost 2 bases. CDR3 region: CASRREGPYNEQFF. CDR3 coding DNA: TGTGCCAGCAGGAGGGAGGGCCCCTACAATGAGCAGTTCTTC.

The chain couples TRBV23-1 to TRBJ2-7, with no clear D. TRBV23-1 is known as an ORF, though its function is uncertain. CDR3 size: 14 residues. V lost 3 bases and J lost 0, with 9 bases in between. CDR3 region: CASSHDGSSYEQYF. The DNA for the CDR3 is TGCGCCAGCAGTCATGACGGAAGCTCCTACGAGCAGTACTTC.

The count of this clone is one. The chain employs TRBV14 and TRBJ2-7, with 8 bases lining up with TRBD2. This CDR3 spans 15 amino acids. The V gene end was trimmed by 1 base and the J gene end by 5 bases; junction bases not matched to a gene: 7. CDR1 is SGHDN, CDR2 FVKESK, per germline. CDR3 amino acids: CASSQGGGRYHEQYF. The CDR3, as DNA: TGTGCCAGCAGCCAAGGGGGCGGGAGGTACCACGAGCAGTACTTC.

The table lists this clone with a few counts. The chain uses TRBV6-5 and TRBJ2-1, with TRBD2 matching over 14 bases. The CDR3 is made up of 16 amino acids. V lost 2 bases, J lost 8 bases, and 5 bases stayed unmatched. The V gene's germline CDR1 is MNHEY and CDR2 SVGAGI. CDR3 region: CASSYGGLAGGHEQFF. CDR3 bases: TGTGCCAGCAGTTACGGAGGACTAGCGGGGGGTCATGAGCAGTTCTTC.

The rearrangement links TRBV7-8 to TRBJ2-1, with D maybe TRBD2 (6 bases). This CDR3 region has 16 residues. Germline V gives CDR1 SGHVS, CDR2 FQNEAQ. The germline V and J ends were trimmed by 3 bases and 0 bases, with 12 bases remaining between them. The DNA of the CDR3 is TGTGCCAGCAGCTTGATCGGGGGAACCTCCTACAATGAGCAGTTCTTC. Protein: CASSLIGGTSYNEQFF. Drawing the rest from reference TRBV7-8 and TRBJ2-1, the complete variable domain is GAGVSQSPRYKVAKRGQDVALRCDPISGHVSLFWYQQALGQGPEFLTYFQNEAQLDKSGLPSDRFFAERPEGSVSTLKIQRTQQEDSAVYLCASSLIGGTSYNEQFFGPGTRLTVL.

This rearrangement joins TRBV7-2 to TRBJ2-2; no definite D call. Germline CDR1 is SGHTA and CDR2 is FQGNSA. The CDR3 is made up of 16 amino acids. Trimming shortened V by 1 base and J by 2 bases, and 11 bases separated the two germline ends. CDR3 nucleotides: TGTGCCAGCAGCTTAGTGGGGAACTCAAACACCGGGGAGCTGTTTTTT. Amino acids: CASSLVGNSNTGELFF.

The chain uses TRBV7-9 and TRBJ2-7; D possibly corresponds to TRBD2 (6 bases). Germline assignment: CDR1 SEHNR and CDR2 FQNEAQ (reference sequence). Trimming took 4 bases from V and 7 from J, leaving 17 bases between them. The length of the CDR3 is 14 residues. The CDR3 protein is CASSYDGGSREQYF. CDR3 sequence (DNA): TGTGCCAGCAGCTATGATGGGGGGTCGCGTGAGCAGTACTTC.

The chain has TRBV6-5 and TRBJ2-5; D uncertain. Trimming stripped 10 bases from V and 4 bases from J, with 13 bases between. The CDR3 extends over 12 amino acids. Germline lookup yields CDR1 MNHEY and CDR2 SVGAGI. CDR3 protein: CATGRVSETQYF. CDR3 in DNA: TGTGCCACCGGAAGGGTGTCAGAGACCCAGTACTTC.

V gene TRBV30 combines with J gene TRBJ1-5, with D unclear. Germline V lookup: CDR1 GTSNPN, CDR2 SVGIG (reference sequence). The CDR3 covers 12 residues. Trimming took off 3 bases at V and 5 bases at J, with 8 bases between the two ends. The CDR3 DNA follows: TGTGCCTGGAGATTTGAAGATCAGCCCCAGCATTTT. It encodes CAWRFEDQPQHF. Based on the CDR3 plus reference TRBV30 and TRBJ1-5, the full variable domain is SQTIHQWPATLVQPVGSPLSLECTVEGTSNPNLYWYRQAAGRGLQLLFYSVGIGQISSEVPQNLSASRPQDRQFILSSKKLLLSDSGFYLCAWRFEDQPQHFGDGTRLSIL.

This chain joins TRBV18 and TRBJ1-1; the D gene is possibly TRBD1 (5 bases). This CDR3 has 15 amino acids. CDR1 and CDR2 from the germline V gene are KGHSH and LQKENI. The V end lost 0 bases, the J end lost 5 bases, and 13 bases lay between the germline ends. CDR3 nucleotides: TGTGCCAGCTCACCACCGTCAGGGATCGAGACTGAAGCTTTCTTT. Protein: CASSPPSGIETEAFF.

This chain connects TRBV30 to TRBJ2-2; tentatively, D is TRBD1 (6 bases). Trimming cost V 3 bases and J 2 bases, with 10 bases left between them. From germline, CDR1 is GTSNPN and CDR2 SVGIG (reference sequence). There are 14 residues in the CDR3. CDR3 amino acids: CAWSKGVNTGELFF. Here the CDR3 DNA reads TGTGCCTGGAGCAAGGGGGTTAACACCGGGGAGCTGTTTTTT.

This chain uses TRBV7-2 with TRBJ2-3; 11 bases align to TRBD2. Per the germline V gene, CDR1 is SGHTA and CDR2 is FQGNSA. The CDR3 has 17 amino acids. V lost 4 bases to trimming and J lost 6 bases; unmatched junction nucleotides: 12. The DNA of the CDR3 is TGTGCCAGCAGCTCAATAGCGGGGGGGCTGGTAGGGGATACGCAGTATTTT. As protein: CASSSIAGGLVGDTQYF.

This clone appeared a single time. The same CDR3 can be traced to other DNA sequences in this sample. The chain uses TRBV5-6 and TRBJ1-5; weak D call: TRBD1 (5 bases). CDR1 and CDR2 (germline): SGHDT, YYEEEE. The CDR3 is made up of 16 amino acids. Trimming pared 0 bases from V and 1 base from J, leaving 11 bases between. DNA for the CDR3: TGTGCCAGCAGCTTGGCGCTGGGACGGAGCAATCAGCCCCAGCATTTT. Residues: CASSLALGRSNQPQHF.